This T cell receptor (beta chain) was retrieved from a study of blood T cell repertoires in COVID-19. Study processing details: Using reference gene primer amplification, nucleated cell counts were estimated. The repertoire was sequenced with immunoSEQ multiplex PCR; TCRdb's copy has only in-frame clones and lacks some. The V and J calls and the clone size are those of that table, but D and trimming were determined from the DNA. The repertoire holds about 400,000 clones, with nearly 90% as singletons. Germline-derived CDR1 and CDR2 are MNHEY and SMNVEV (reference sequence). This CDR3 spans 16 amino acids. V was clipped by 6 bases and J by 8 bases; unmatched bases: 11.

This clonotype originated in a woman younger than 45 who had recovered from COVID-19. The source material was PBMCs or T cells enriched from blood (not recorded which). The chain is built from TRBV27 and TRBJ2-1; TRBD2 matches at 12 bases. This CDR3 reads CASSTPLAGGRYEQFF. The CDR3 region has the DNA TGTGCCAGCAGCACGCCCCTAGCGGGGGGGCGTTATGAGCAGTTCTTC.